This T cell receptor (beta chain) derives from a study of metastatic and nonmetastatic thyroid tumors. Among the patients, none had received any treatment before thyroid surgery. The CDR3 contains 14 residues. Trimming removed 4 bases at V and 7 bases at J, with 16 bases between. Looked up from germline, CDR1 is SGHVS and CDR2 is FQNEAQ. TCRdb reanalyzed the PCR reads with MiXCR. This sample has some 55,000 clones, with 20% to 25% found just once. This clone was counted ten times or more. The chain couples TRBV7-8 to TRBJ1-2; D ambiguous. The sequence came from a female donor with papillary thyroid cancer or a benign thyroid nodule (not recorded which). Some clones in this sample may be carry-over from other donors' samples. The sequencing sample was made of blood. The CDR3 here is CASSSPRLRSGYTF. The CDR3 region has the DNA TGTGCCAGCAGCTCCCCAAGGTTGCGCTCTGGCTACACCTTC. Together with reference TRBV7-8 and TRBJ1-2, the CDR3 gives the full variable domain: GAGVSQSPRYKVAKRGQDVALRCDPISGHVSLFWYQQALGQGPEFLTYFQNEAQLDKSGLPSDRFFAERPEGSVSTLKIQRTQQEDSAVYLCASSSPRLRSGYTFGSGTRLTVV.